The sequence of this TCR beta chain was determined in a study of T cell responses to AZD1222 COVID-19 vaccine listed by TCRdb under 2021. For the study in its entirety: AZD1222 recipients with second doses at about 4 weeks or about 12 weeks were pooled, because spike-specific TCR depth and breadth did not differ between schedules. A total of around 240 trial participants underwent TCR sequencing, of whom under 220 had received two doses of AZD1222 and around 25 had received two doses of the MenACWY control vaccine. Trial participants were enrolled by age into subgroups of 18-55, 56-69 and 70-plus years, and around 150, 29 and 61 TCR-sequenced participants, respectively, were included in these subgroups.

General conclusions and limits of the study: Epitopes outside the regions mutated in the B.1.351 and B.1.1.7 variants were reportedly recognized by nearly half of the unique spike-specific TCRs. Because no day 14 peak-response samples were available, the repertoires could be characterized only after the peak T cell response. Vaccine-associated CD4 TCRs spanned the whole spike protein, with dominant responses in regions 160-218 and 743-854. In the small 56-69-year group, the increase in depth fell short of significance, most likely because of low power. After two AZD1222 doses, spike-specific TCR breadth and depth were significantly higher than at day 0 and than in MenACWY recipients. Most participants were white British and females outnumbered males, and the authors suggested that clonal diversity may have been underestimated. Only five to seven AZD1222 recipients were SARS-CoV-2 seropositive at baseline, limiting conclusions about previously exposed vaccinees.

The CDR3 regions of human TCRbeta chains were analyzed by immunosequencing. In the source study's methods: Repertoire TCRs were matched against a reference library of SARS-CoV-2-specific TCRs generated with the MIRA antigen-specificity platform. Breadth was defined as the fraction of unique TCRs that were SARS-CoV-2-associated, and depth was defined as the fraction of total T cells that were SARS-CoV-2-associated. Using the MIRA data, each spike-specific TCR was mapped to the spike region that the TCR reacts to and placed in a CD4 or CD8 class. Log10-transformed breadth and depth values were compared by one-way ANOVA with Sidak's multiple comparisons tests. What TCRdb holds here is the immuneACCESS table cut down to in-frame rearrangements. Part of the clones is not present; checked against another copy, under half of the missing clones reflect an unresolved V gene, and the others are unexplained. The V and J calls and the clone size are those of that table, but D and trimming were determined from the DNA. The table for this sample lists 150,000 to 170,000 clones; roughly 90% of them were counted only once. The top ten hold 3.1% of the sample.

Based on the germline V gene (reference sequence), the CDR1 and CDR2 sequences are SEHNR and FQNEAQ. From its cysteine to its phenylalanine, the CDR3 spans 16 amino acids. CDR3 DNA is the only sequence kept; it has 48 bases, read in frame from the first base. Trimmed from V: 5 bases; trimmed from J: 8 bases; junction bases lacking a gene match: 16. The label giving this sample's time point can be read as: baseline before first vaccination. Vaccinee samples were obtained from the UK trials COV001 and COV002, which included a single-blind randomized controlled phase 2/3 trial of AZD1222 (ChAdOx1 nCoV-19) in healthy adults. Trial participant PBMC samples were collected at day 0 and day 28 after the second dose for TCRbeta chain sequencing. In the case of this clone: This clone's antigen is unknown. No qualities accompany the bases; no much larger clone lies one base away.

The clonotype originates from an adult in good health. The chain employs TRBV7-9 and TRBJ1-2, and TRBD1 matches 8 of the central bases. The source was peripheral blood, collected on day 0 of AZD1222 vaccination. This receptor carries the CDR3 CASSRDDGQGQGGYTF. The bases are TGTGCCAGCAGCCGAGACGACGGACAGGGCCAGGGAGGCTACACCTTC.